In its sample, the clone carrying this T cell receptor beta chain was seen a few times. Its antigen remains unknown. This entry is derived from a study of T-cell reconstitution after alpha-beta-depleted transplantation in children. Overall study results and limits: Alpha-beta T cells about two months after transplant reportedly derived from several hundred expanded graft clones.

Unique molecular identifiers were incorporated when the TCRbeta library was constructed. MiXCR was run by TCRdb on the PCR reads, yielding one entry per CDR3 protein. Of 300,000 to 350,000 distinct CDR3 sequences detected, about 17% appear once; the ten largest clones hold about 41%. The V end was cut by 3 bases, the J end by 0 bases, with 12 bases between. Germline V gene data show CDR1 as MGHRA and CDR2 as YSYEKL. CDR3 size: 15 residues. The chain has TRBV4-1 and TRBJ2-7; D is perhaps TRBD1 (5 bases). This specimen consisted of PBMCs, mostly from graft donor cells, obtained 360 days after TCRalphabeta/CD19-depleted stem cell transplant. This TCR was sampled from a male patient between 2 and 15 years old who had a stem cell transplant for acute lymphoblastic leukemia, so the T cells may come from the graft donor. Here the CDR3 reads CASSQSDTRSYEQYF. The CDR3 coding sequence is TGCGCCAGCAGCCAGTCGGACACACGCTCCTACGAGCAGTACTTC.